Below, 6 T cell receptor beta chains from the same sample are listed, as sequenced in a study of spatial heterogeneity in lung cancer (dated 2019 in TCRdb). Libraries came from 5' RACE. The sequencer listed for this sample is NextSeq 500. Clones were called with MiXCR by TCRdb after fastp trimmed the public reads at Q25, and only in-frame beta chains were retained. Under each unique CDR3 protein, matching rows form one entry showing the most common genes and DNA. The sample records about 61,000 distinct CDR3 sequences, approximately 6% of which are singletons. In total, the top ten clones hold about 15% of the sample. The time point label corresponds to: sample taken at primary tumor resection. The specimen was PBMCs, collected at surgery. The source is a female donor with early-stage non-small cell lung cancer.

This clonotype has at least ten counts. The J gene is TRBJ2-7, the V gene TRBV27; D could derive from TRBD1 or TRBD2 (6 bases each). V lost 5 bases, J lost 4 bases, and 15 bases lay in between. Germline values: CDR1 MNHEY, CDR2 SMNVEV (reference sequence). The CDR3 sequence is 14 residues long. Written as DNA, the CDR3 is TGTGCCAGCAGTAAGTCCGGGGGCCCTTACGAGCAGTACGTC. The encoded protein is CASSKSGGPYEQYV.

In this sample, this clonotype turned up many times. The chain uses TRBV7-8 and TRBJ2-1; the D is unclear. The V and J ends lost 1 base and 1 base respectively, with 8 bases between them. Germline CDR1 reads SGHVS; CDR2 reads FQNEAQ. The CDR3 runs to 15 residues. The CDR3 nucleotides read TGTGCCAGCAGCTTAGTACTTGGGTCCTACAATGAGCAGTTCTTC. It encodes CASSLVLGSYNEQFF.

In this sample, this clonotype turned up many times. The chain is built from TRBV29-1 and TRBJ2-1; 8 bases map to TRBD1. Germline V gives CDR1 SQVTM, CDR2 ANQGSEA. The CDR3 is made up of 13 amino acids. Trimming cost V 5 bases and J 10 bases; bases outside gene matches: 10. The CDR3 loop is CSVLGQGTYEQFF. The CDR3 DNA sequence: TGCAGCGTTCTCGGACAGGGAACTTACGAGCAGTTCTTC.

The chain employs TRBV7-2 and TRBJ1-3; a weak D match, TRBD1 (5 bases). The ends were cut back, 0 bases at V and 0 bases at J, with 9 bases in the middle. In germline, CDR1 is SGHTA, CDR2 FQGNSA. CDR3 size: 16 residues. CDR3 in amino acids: CASSLAGASSGNTIYF. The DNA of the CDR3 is TGTGCCAGCAGCTTAGCAGGGGCCAGCTCTGGAAACACCATATATTTT. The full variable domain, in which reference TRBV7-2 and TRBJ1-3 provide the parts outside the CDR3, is GAGVSQSPSNKVTEKGKDVELRCDPISGHTALYWYRQSLGQGLEFLIYFQGNSAPDKSGLPSDRFSAERTGGSVSTLTIQRTQQEDSAVYLCASSLAGASSGNTIYFGEGSWLTVV.

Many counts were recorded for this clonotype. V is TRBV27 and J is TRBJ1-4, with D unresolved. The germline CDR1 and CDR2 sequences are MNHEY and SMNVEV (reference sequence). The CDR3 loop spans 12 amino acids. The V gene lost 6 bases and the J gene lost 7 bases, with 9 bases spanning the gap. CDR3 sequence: CASRRGSEKLFF. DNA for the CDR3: TGTGCCAGCAGGCGGGGTAGTGAAAAACTGTTTTTT.

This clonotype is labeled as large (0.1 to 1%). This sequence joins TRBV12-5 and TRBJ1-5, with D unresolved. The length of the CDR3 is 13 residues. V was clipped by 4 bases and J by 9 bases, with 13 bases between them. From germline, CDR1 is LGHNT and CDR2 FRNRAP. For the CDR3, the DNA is TGTGCTAGTGGTTCGGACCGGAGATGGCCCCAGCATTTT. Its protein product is CASGSDRRWPQHF.